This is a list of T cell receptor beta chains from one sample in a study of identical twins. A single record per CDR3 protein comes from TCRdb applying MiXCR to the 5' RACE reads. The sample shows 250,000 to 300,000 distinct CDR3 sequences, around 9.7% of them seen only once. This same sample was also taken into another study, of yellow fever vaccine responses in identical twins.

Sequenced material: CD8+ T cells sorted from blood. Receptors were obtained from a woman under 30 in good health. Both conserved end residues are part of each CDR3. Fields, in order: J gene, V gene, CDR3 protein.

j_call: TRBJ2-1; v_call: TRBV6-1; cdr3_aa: CASSPSGDPNEQFF
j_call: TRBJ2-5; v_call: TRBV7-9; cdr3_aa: CASSSTIGGSQETQYF
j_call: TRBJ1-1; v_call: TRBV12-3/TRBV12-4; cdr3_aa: CASSSQGATEAFF
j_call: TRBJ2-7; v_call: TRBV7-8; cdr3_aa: CASSRDRGLYEQYF
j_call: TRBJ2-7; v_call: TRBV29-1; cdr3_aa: CSVEGREPYEQYF
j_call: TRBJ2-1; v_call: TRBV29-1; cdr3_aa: CSVGDSSYNEQFF
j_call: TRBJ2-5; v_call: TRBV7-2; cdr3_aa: CASSSSLAGEQETQYF
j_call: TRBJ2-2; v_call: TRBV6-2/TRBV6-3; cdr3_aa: CASRHLLGMTGELFF
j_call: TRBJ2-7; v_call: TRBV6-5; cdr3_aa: CASSYSTSLEQYF
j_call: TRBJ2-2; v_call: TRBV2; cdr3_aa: CASGFTGELFF
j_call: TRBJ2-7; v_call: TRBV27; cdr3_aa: CASSPITGTGTYEQYF
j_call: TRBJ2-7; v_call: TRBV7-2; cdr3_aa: CASSLDYVTSEQYF
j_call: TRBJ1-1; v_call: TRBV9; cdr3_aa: CASSSSRDRGPEAFF
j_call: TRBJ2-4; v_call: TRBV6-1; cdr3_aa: CASMTWTGGKNIQYF
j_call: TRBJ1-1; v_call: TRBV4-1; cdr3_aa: CASSHETDRDTEAFF
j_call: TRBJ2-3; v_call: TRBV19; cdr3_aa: CASSSALAFTQYF
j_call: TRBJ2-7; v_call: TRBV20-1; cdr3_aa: CSASDGTANYEQYF
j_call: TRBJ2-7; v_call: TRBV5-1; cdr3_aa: CASSLTREQYF
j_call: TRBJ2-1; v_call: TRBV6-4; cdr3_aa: CASSDSPGQGLVEQFF
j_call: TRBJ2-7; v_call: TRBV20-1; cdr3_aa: CSARDAASGYEQYF
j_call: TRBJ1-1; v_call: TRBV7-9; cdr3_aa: CASSFRTPVTEAFF
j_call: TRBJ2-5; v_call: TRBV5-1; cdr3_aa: CASSSVVTSTQETQYF
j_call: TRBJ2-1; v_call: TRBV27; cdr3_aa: CASSLSRTSSYNEQFF
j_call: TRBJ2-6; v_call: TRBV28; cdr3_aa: CASSLKNSGANVLTF
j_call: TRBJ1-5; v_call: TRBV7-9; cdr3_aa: CASSLAGDNQPQHF
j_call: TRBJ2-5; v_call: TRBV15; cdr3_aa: CATSRDSLGEGQETQYF
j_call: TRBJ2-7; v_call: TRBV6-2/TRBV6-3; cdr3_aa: CASSPGKIGRGTLEQYF
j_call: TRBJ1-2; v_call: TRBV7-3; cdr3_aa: CASSWTVGYTF
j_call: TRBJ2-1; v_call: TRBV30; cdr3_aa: CAWRTRDSPYNEQFF
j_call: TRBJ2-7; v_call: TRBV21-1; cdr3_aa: CASSSHEQYF
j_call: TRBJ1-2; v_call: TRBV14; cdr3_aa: CASSQDLGDGYTF
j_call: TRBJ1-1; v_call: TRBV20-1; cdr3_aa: CSARPSRQGNTEAFF
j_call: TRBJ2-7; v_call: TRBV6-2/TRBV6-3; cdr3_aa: CASSLTLAGTSYEQYF
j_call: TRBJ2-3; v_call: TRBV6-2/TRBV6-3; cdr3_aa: CATTLSTHGTDTQYF
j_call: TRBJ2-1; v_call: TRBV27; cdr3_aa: CASSLSGIAFYNEQFF
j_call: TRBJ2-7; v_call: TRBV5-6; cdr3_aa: CASSFWVKTGTGGEQYF
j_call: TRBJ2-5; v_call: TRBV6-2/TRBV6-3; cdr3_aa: CASSYSSPSGGPETQYF
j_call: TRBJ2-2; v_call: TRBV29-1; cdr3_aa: CSVHLMGTGELFF
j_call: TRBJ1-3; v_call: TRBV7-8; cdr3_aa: CASSLEWLSVAGNTIYF
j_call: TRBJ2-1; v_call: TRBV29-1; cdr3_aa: CSVAGLAGGPTGDEQFF
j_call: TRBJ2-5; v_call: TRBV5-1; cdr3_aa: CASSSLGTQETQYF
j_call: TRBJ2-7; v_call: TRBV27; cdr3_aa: CASSQADRSYEQYF
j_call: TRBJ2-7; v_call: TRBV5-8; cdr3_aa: CASRPRLPFEQYF
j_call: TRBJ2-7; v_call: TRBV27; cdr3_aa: CASSWGTANNEQYF
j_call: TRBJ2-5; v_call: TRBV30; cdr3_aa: CAWNPGLAAETQYF
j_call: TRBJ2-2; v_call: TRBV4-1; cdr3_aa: CASSQLGGDGELFF
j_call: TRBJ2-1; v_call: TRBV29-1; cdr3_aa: CSVEVAGDEQFF
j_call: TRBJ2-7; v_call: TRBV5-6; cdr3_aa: CASSLGSGTYEQYF
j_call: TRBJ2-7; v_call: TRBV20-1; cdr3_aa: CSARPESSGGSYEQYF
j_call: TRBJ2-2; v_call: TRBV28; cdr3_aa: CASSLGTGVGELFF
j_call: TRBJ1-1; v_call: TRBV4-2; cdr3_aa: CASSTTQGNTEAFF
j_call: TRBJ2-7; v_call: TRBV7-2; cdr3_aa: CASSLGLAAYEQYF
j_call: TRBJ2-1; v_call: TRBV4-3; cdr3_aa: CASSQATGLANNEQFF
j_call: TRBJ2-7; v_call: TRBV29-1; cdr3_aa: CSVDLSGRGLEQYF
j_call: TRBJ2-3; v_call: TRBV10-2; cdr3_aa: CASASGGSTDTQYF